The present TCR beta chain was sequenced within a study of blood T cell repertoires in COVID-19. The overall study: COVID-19 samples from acute and convalescent phases originated in the United States, Italy and Spain. T cells, B-cell-depleted T cells, or PBMCs supplied cDNA or gDNA.

This CDR3 is 13 amino acids long. Germline CDR1 LNHDA, CDR2 SQIVND (reference sequence). J was trimmed by 7 bases and V by 5 bases; bases with no gene match: 6. Original processing methods: It was from reference gene primer amplification that nucleated cell counts were estimated. Using immunoSEQ multiplex PCR, the repertoire was profiled, and TCRdb retains in-frame clones only, with some absent. The V and J calls and clone size come from that table; D and trimming were worked out from the DNA. The repertoire has under 250,000 clones, 83% of them found once; the top ten carry less than 3.5%. The chain carries TRBV19 and TRBJ1-1; 8 nucleotides align to TRBD1. The sequence came from a man between 50 and 59 years old with active or convalescent COVID-19. Input material: peripheral blood. The CDR3 coding sequence is TGTGCCAGTAGTGTCGGACAGGGCATTGAAGCTTTCTTT. This sequence encodes CASSVGQGIEAFF. Complete variable domain (other parts from reference TRBV19 and TRBJ1-1): DGGITQSPKYLFRKEGQNVTLSCEQNLNHDAMYWYRQDPGQGLRLIYYSQIVNDFQKGDIAEGYSVSREKKESFPLTVTSAQKNPTAFYLCASSVGQGIEAFFGQGTRLTVV.